The source of this T cell receptor (beta chain) is a study of blood T cell repertoires in COVID-19. Study-wide background: Samples of COVID-19 (acute and convalescent) were obtained from the United States, Italy and Spain.

Germline V CDR1 and CDR2: LGHNA, YNFKEQ. V lost 1 base and J lost 6; bases outside the gene matches: 6. The CDR3 extends over 15 amino acids. Original data processing: For nucleated cells, counts were estimated from reference gene primer amplification. The repertoire was sequenced with immunoSEQ multiplex PCR; TCRdb's copy has only in-frame clones and lacks some. That table is the source of V, J and clone size, and D and trimming were worked out from the DNA. In the table there are 190,000 or so clones, about 90% of which are singletons. The chain joins TRBV4-2 to TRBJ1-5; 7 bases line up with TRBD1. The source of this sequence is a man under 40 who had recovered from COVID-19. Sequenced input: PBMCs or T cells enriched from blood (not recorded which). The CDR3 DNA sequence: TGTGCCAGCAGCCAAGTTTACAGGGGACCTCAGCCCCAGCATTTT. Amino acid sequence: CASSQVYRGPQPQHF.